This TCR beta chain was captured by sequencing in a study of blood T cell repertoires in COVID-19. Study at large: PBMCs, B-cell-depleted T cells, or T cells were the source of the cDNA or gDNA that made up the material.

This CDR3 region has 15 residues. V gave up 2 bases and J gave up 1 base, with 8 bases separating them. Germline CDR1 reads SGHTA; CDR2 reads FQGTGA. This clone was found a few times. Authors' analysis steps: Nucleated cell number was recorded as an estimate derived from reference gene primer amplification. Data came from immunoSEQ multiplex PCR; TCRdb stores just in-frame clones and leaves some out. The DNA gave D and trimming, while V, J and clone size come from that table. The sample contains 450,000 to 500,000 clones, approximately 83% of which appear only once. This chain links TRBV7-3 with TRBJ2-2; the D is unclear. The sequence derives from a human donor in a cohort sampled during active COVID-19. The source material was peripheral blood. The CDR3 region has the DNA TGTGCCAGCAGCTTAGCTCCCGGGAACACCGGGGAGCTGTTTTTT. Residues: CASSLAPGNTGELFF.